The source of this TCR beta chain is a study of glioma-infiltrating T cells. TCR alpha and beta CDR3 regions were amplified from RNA using iRepertoire nested multiplex PCR. TCRdb called the multiplex PCR reads again in MiXCR, with one record for every CDR3 protein. The sample consists of 150,000 to 200,000 distinct CDR3 sequences, roughly a third of them appearing once. This CDR3 comprises 13 residues. The germline V and J ends were trimmed by 6 bases and 2 bases, with 12 bases remaining between them. The germline gives CDR1 DFQATT, CDR2 SNEGSKA (reference sequence). The sequenced sample consisted of glioma tissue, nonneoplastic brain tissue, or PBMCs (not recorded which). V usage is TRBV20-1 and J usage is TRBJ2-3; D may be TRBD1 or TRBD2 (5 bases each). This sequence was found in a human donor with low-grade glioma or glioblastoma, undergoing nonglioma brain surgery, or in good health (not recorded which). DNA for the CDR3: TGCAGTGCGACCGGGACGGTCACAGATACGCAGTATTTT. This sequence encodes CSATGTVTDTQYF.